These 27 T cell receptor beta chains came from one sample sequenced in a study of T cell repertoires in cytomegalovirus infection. TCRdb redid the calling of the reads with MiXCR, one entry per CDR3 protein. The data contain hundreds of thousands of distinct CDR3 sequences, around 31% of them singletons. Their antigens are not known. The sequencing here drew on cultured CD8+ T cells from PBMCs, taken from culture after CMV antigen stimulation. Source of these receptors: a human donor in good health (CMV status not recorded). Some clones in this sample may be carry-over from other donors' samples.

With respect to this clonotype: A much larger clonotype is one base distant, so this may be a read error. The CDR3 protein is CASTFLQGAGNTIYF. The CDR3 DNA sequence: TGTGCCAGCACCTTTCTCCAGGGGGCTGGAAACACCATATATTTT. This chain links TRBV7-4 with TRBJ1-3, with 7 bases fitting TRBD1. The germline CDR1 and CDR2 sequences are SGHVT and SQSDAQ. V lost 7 bases, J lost 2 bases, and 8 bases stayed unmatched. The CDR3 contains 15 residues.

The chain is built from TRBV4-1 and TRBJ2-1, with TRBD2 identical over 8 bases. Germline-derived CDR1 and CDR2 are MGHRA and YSYEKL. The ends lost 8 bases at V and 9 bases at J; junction bases unmatched: 6. The CDR3 covers 12 residues. The CDR3 spells CASGPRGGEQFF. The CDR3 DNA is TGCGCCAGCGGACCTCGGGGGGGTGAGCAGTTCTTC.

V usage is TRBV19 and J usage is TRBJ2-5, with D maybe TRBD2 (6 bases). Germline CDR1 LNHDA, CDR2 SQIVND (reference sequence). V lost 1 base to trimming and J lost 4 bases, with 10 bases between them. This CDR3 is built from 14 residues. The CDR3 is CASSIVPLAETQYF. The CDR3 coding sequence is TGTGCCAGTAGTATAGTCCCACTAGCAGAGACCCAGTACTTC.

The sample holds a few counts of this clonotype. The rearrangement uses TRBV27 and TRBJ1-2; a possible D gene is TRBD1 (6 bases). Trimming took off 6 bases at V and 1 base at J, with 12 bases between the two ends. Germline CDR1 is MNHEY and CDR2 is SMNVEV (reference sequence). This CDR3 has 14 amino acids. The CDR3 nucleotides read TGTGCCAGCAGACATGGGGGCAGTAACTATGGCTACACCTTC. Amino acids: CASRHGGSNYGYTF.

The chain combines TRBV6-5 with TRBJ2-5; no definite D call. The CDR3 length is 16 residues. Germline CDR1 and CDR2: MNHEY and SVGAGI. V gave up 4 bases and J gave up 4 bases, with 19 bases separating them. The CDR3 protein is CASSSYSETPGETQYF. Written as DNA, the CDR3 is TGTGCCAGCAGTTCCTACTCGGAGACCCCCGGAGAGACCCAGTACTTC.

This clonotype has more than one count but fewer than ten. J is TRBJ1-5 and V is TRBV27; the D is unclear. Germline assignment: CDR1 MNHEY and CDR2 SMNVEV (reference sequence). Trimming cost V 4 bases and J 0 bases, with 4 bases left between them. This CDR3 spans 13 amino acids. The CDR3 is CASSSASNQPQHF. CDR3 bases: TGTGCCAGCAGTTCGGCTAGCAATCAGCCCCAGCATTTT.

J is TRBJ2-2 and V is TRBV2, with TRBD2 matching over 10 bases. From germline, CDR1 is SNHLY and CDR2 FYNNEI. The CDR3 totals 18 residues. The junction had 10 bases not matched to a gene; V was cut back by 6 bases and J by 0 bases. The DNA for the CDR3 is TGTGCCAGCAGGGATCCCAGACTAGCGGGTGCGAACACCGGGGAGCTGTTTTTT. It codes for CASRDPRLAGANTGELFF.

This clonotype was seen a handful of times. V is TRBV7-7 and J is TRBJ1-1, with D possibly being TRBD1 (6 bases). Germline V CDR1 and CDR2: SSHAT, FNYEAQ (reference sequence). Trimming took off 4 bases at V and 7 bases at J, with 10 bases between the two ends. The CDR3 spans 12 residues. The CDR3 coding sequence is TGTGCCAGCAGCTCCGAGGGGGATGAAGCTTTCTTT. Translating it yields CASSSEGDEAFF.

This clonotype has just a few counts. The chain is built from TRBV25-1 and TRBJ1-2; D not certain. Germline values: CDR1 MGHDK, CDR2 SYGVNS. CDR3 length: 11 amino acids. Trimming took off 4 bases at V and 7 bases at J, with 7 bases between the two ends. Here the CDR3 DNA reads TGTGCCAGCAGTGTCGAAGGTGGCTACACCTTC. Translation gives CASSVEGGYTF.

V is TRBV12-3 or TRBV12-4 and J is TRBJ1-1; D gene ambiguous. There are 13 residues in the CDR3. Trimming pared 7 bases from V and 4 bases from J, leaving 13 bases between. The CDR3 loop is CASTVSRVTEAFF. Here the CDR3 DNA reads TGTGCCAGCACCGTATCTAGGGTCACTGAAGCTTTCTTT.

This rearrangement joins TRBV13 to TRBJ2-5; D is unclear. The CDR3 sequence is 13 residues long. CDR1 PRHDT and CDR2 FYEKMQ come from the germline V gene (reference sequence). V lost 0 bases and J 4 bases, leaving 6 bases between the germline ends. The CDR3 DNA reads as TGTGCCAGCAGCTTAGGGGATCTAGAGACCCAGTACTTC. Its protein is CASSLGDLETQYF. Supplemented by reference TRBV13 and TRBJ2-5, the full variable domain reads AAGVIQSPRHLIKEKRETATLKCYPIPRHDTVYWYQQGPGQDPQFLISFYEKMQSDKGSIPDRFSAQQFSDYHSELNMSSLELGDSALYFCASSLGDLETQYFGPGTRLLVL.

The chain recombines TRBV4-1 with TRBJ1-1, with a possible D match to TRBD1 (5 bases). The germline V and J ends were trimmed by 0 bases and 3 bases, with 8 bases remaining between them. This CDR3 region has 14 residues. CDR1 and CDR2 (germline): MGHRA, YSYEKL. CDR3 nucleotides: TGCGCCAGCAGCCAAGACAGGGAGGACACTGAAGCTTTCTTT. Translated: CASSQDREDTEAFF.

The V call is TRBV7-9, the J call TRBJ1-6; 7 bases line up with TRBD1. V dropped 5 bases and J dropped 7; count of bases not matched to a gene: 14. The CDR3 contains 17 residues. Germline CDR1 SEHNR, CDR2 FQNEAQ (reference sequence). The CDR3 nucleotides are TGTGCCAGCAGCCATTCAGGACAGGATTTTTGGAATTCACCCCTCCACTTT. Translating gives CASSHSGQDFWNSPLHF. The entire variable domain, with the rest obtained from reference TRBV7-9 and TRBJ1-6, is as follows: DTGVSQNPRHKITKRGQNVTFRCDPISEHNRLYWYRQTLGQGPEFLTYFQNEAQLEKSRLLSDRFSAERPKGSFSTLEIQRTEQGDSAMYLCASSHSGQDFWNSPLHFGNGTRLTVT.

The J gene is TRBJ2-5, the V gene TRBV27; maybe TRBD1 (6 bases). This CDR3 contains 14 residues. The germline gives CDR1 MNHEY, CDR2 SMNVEV (reference sequence). Trimming took 9 bases from V and 2 from J, leaving 16 bases between them. CDR3 coding DNA: TGTGCCAGTAGTAGGGGGACACCACAAGAGACCCAGTACTTC. It yields the protein CASSRGTPQETQYF.

The rearrangement links TRBV6-5 to TRBJ2-1, with D maybe TRBD2 (6 bases). From germline, CDR1 is MNHEY and CDR2 SVGAGI. V lost 0 bases to trimming and J lost 4 bases, with 13 bases between them. The CDR3 sequence is 16 residues long. The CDR3 bases are TGTGCCAGCAGTTACTCGGCGCGGGGTGGATACAATGAGCAGTTCTTC. It specifies CASSYSARGGYNEQFF.

At least ten counts were recorded for this clonotype. The chain uses TRBV7-9 and TRBJ2-5, with 7 bases that match TRBD2. Unmatched junction bases numbered 6, after V lost 2 bases and J lost 3 bases. The CDR3 extends over 15 amino acids. Germline V gene lookup returns CDR1 SEHNR and CDR2 FQNEAQ (reference sequence). CDR3 protein: CASSLSQAGKETQYF. The CDR3 DNA follows: TGTGCCAGCAGCTTATCTCAAGCGGGGAAAGAGACCCAGTACTTC.

This clonotype was counted between two and nine times. The CDR3 here is CASLRGNEQFF. In DNA, the CDR3 is TGTGCCAGCTTGAGAGGCAATGAGCAGTTCTTC. The V gene is TRBV27, the J gene TRBJ2-1; D unclear. From germline, CDR1 is MNHEY and CDR2 SMNVEV (reference sequence). CDR3 length equals 11 residues. V lost 8 bases and J 6 bases, leaving 8 bases between the germline ends.

The J gene is TRBJ1-2, the V gene TRBV6-1, with TRBD1 identical over 8 bases. CDR1 and CDR2 from the germline V gene are MNHNS and SASEGT. The ends lost 7 bases at V and 7 bases at J; junction bases unmatched: 14. The CDR3 runs to 15 residues. This chain's CDR3 is CASMGDRSRFGGYTF. Written as DNA, the CDR3 is TGTGCCAGCATGGGGGACAGGTCACGGTTCGGTGGCTACACCTTC.

J is TRBJ1-2 and V is TRBV20-1; 11 positions match TRBD1. The V and J ends lost 5 bases and 4 bases, in that order; junction bases with no gene match: 3. Germline lookup yields CDR1 DFQATT and CDR2 SNEGSKA (reference sequence). CDR3 length equals 13 residues. CDR3 residues: CSARGTGGYGYTF. The CDR3 bases are TGCAGTGCTCGTGGGACAGGGGGCTATGGCTACACCTTC.

The gene calls are TRBV20-1 and TRBJ2-3; the D gene is possibly TRBD2 (5 bases). Germline loops: CDR1 DFQATT, CDR2 SNEGSKA (reference sequence). This CDR3 spans 18 amino acids. Between the trimmed V and J ends, which lost 0 bases and 2 bases, there was a span of 21 bases. CDR3 in amino acids: CSARDDNTPSILTDTQYF. CDR3 coding DNA: TGCAGTGCTAGAGACGACAACACCCCTAGCATCCTCACAGATACGCAGTATTTT.

The sample holds a few counts of this clonotype. J is TRBJ2-1 and V is TRBV10-3; 9 bases agree with TRBD1. CDR1 and CDR2 from the germline V gene are ENHRY and SYGVKD. V gave up 3 bases and J gave up 8 bases; unmatched junction bases: 11. This CDR3 has 16 residues. For the CDR3, the DNA is TGTGCCATCAGTGATCCCGACAGGGGGATATTAGATGAGCAGTTCTTC. Its protein product is CAISDPDRGILDEQFF.

DNA for the CDR3: TGTGCCAGCAGCCCGATCCTCAGCGGGGGAAGGACAGATACGCAGTATTTT. Its protein is CASSPILSGGRTDTQYF. This chain joins TRBV9 and TRBJ2-3; TRBD2 matches 8 bases. The germline V gene encodes CDR1 SGDLS and CDR2 YYNGEE. V was pared by 4 bases and J by 3 bases, with 13 bases of the junction left unmatched. The CDR3 has 17 amino acids.

This clonotype is a singleton in its sample. The genes are TRBV7-6 and TRBJ2-3, with 7 bases matching TRBD2. V trimming: 0 bases; J trimming: 11 bases; junction bases outside the gene matches: 2. CDR3 length equals 12 residues. CDR1 is SGHVS, CDR2 FNYEAQ, per germline. In nucleotides, the CDR3 is TGTGCCAGCAGCTTAGCGTGGGGGGGGCAGTATTTT. This gives the protein CASSLAWGGQYF.

This clonotype was seen a few times. Germline and junction disagree at one end, which may indicate a read error. The chain links TRBV19 to TRBJ2-3; TRBD2 matches 10 bases. This CDR3 region has 15 residues. Germline values: CDR1 LNHDA, CDR2 SQIVND (reference sequence). CDR3 loop: CASSIAGGGTDTQYF. The DNA of the CDR3 is TGTGCCAGCAGTATAGCGGGGGGTGGCACAGATACGCAGTATTTT.

The V call is TRBV20-1, the J call TRBJ2-1, with D perhaps TRBD1 (5 bases). Trimming pared 0 bases from V and 1 base from J, leaving 10 bases between. The length of the CDR3 is 15 residues. Germline V gene data show CDR1 as DFQATT and CDR2 as SNEGSKA (reference sequence). CDR3 bases: TGCAGTGCTAGAGAAGGGGCGAGGTCCTACAATGAGCAGTTCTTC. It encodes CSAREGARSYNEQFF.

This clonotype was detected ten times or more. The chain has TRBV7-8 and TRBJ2-3; D possibly corresponds to TRBD1 (5 bases). Germline assignment: CDR1 SGHVS and CDR2 FQNEAQ. The V end lost 5 bases, the J end lost 2 bases, and 11 bases lay between the germline ends. The CDR3 loop spans 14 amino acids. This CDR3 is CASSEDTDTDTQYF. Here the CDR3 DNA reads TGTGCCAGCAGCGAGGACACCGACACAGATACGCAGTATTTT.

The V gene is TRBV6-5, the J gene TRBJ2-7; D is undetermined. With 6 bases removed from V and 3 bases from J, the gap between germline ends came to 12 bases. There are 13 residues in the CDR3. Germline-derived CDR1 and CDR2 are MNHEY and SVGAGI. CDR3 in DNA: TGTGCCAGCAGCCCTTTCGCCTTCTACGAGCAGTACTTC. It codes for CASSPFAFYEQYF.